These T cell receptor beta chains were read from a single sample in a study of cytomegalovirus exposure and HLA in healthy donors. TCRdb's copy holds only in-frame clones and misses some; the assay was immunoSEQ multiplex PCR. The sample contains 95,000 to 150,000 clones, 66% of which appear only once. The material sequenced was PBMCs. These receptors were obtained from a man between 18 and 35 years old in good health and CMV-seronegative. CDR3s include the opening cysteine and the closing phenylalanine or tryptophan. The order of the fields is V gene, clone size, D gene, J gene, CDR3 DNA, CDR3 protein. A D gene is named only where the DNA matches it firmly. Clone size, where shown, is once, few, many, or a class for clones that have expanded.

TRBV5-8	.	.	TRBJ1-4	TGTGCCAGCAGCTCCGACAGGACCCCGGGGGGAAAACTGTTTTTT	CASSSDRTPGGKLFF
TRBV30	.	.	TRBJ2-2	TGTGCCTGGAGTGTAAACAGGAACACCGGGGAGCTGTTTTTT	CAWSVNRNTGELFF
TRBV6-6	few	.	TRBJ1-4	TGTGCCAGCATCACTGGGGGACAACCGGGGGAAAAACTGTTTTTT	CASITGGQPGEKLFF
TRBV6-5	few	TRBD1	TRBJ2-1	TGTGCCAGCAGTTACGGGGACAGCCCCTACAATGAGCAGTTCTTC	CASSYGDSPYNEQFF
TRBV4-1	.	.	TRBJ1-1	TGCGCCAGCAGCCTGATCCGCCCTGCAGGGTCGAACACTGAAGCTTTCTTT	CASSLIRPAGSNTEAFF
TRBV28	.	TRBD1	TRBJ1-1	TGTGCCAGCAGTTTATATCAGGGGGGAGCTTTCTTT	CASSLYQGGAFF
TRBV28	.	TRBD2	TRBJ2-5	TGTGCCAGCAGTTCAATAGCGGGGGGGTCCATAGAGACCCAGTACTTC	CASSSIAGGSIETQYF
TRBV19	.	.	TRBJ1-3	TGTGCCAGTAGTATTAGTGTGACACCGAATGGAAACACCATATATTTT	CASSISVTPNGNTIYF
TRBV5-4	.	TRBD1	TRBJ1-2	TGTGCCAGCCTAAACGGGGACAGGGGTTCCCTCTATGGCTACACCTTC	CASLNGDRGSLYGYTF
TRBV10-3	.	TRBD1	TRBJ2-1	TGTGCCATCAGTGAGTTCCTCGGACAGGCCAATGAGCAGTTCTTC	CAISEFLGQANEQFF
TRBV7-9	.	.	TRBJ1-3	TGTTCCAGCAGCTTCACACGGGGGACTTCTGGAAACACCATATATTTT	CSSSFTRGTSGNTIYF
TRBV18	.	TRBD1	TRBJ1-1	TGTGCCAGCTCACAACCGGGACAGCTAAGGGGAGCTTTCTTT	CASSQPGQLRGAFF
TRBV2	.	TRBD1	TRBJ2-7	TGTGCCAGCAAAGGGACAGGGGATACCGAGCAGTACTTC	CASKGTGDTEQYF
TRBV7-9	.	TRBD1	TRBJ1-4	TGTGCCAGCAGCTTAGAAATGACAGGGTCTAATGAAAAACTGTTTTTT	CASSLEMTGSNEKLFF
TRBV29-1	.	.	TRBJ2-5	TGCAGCGTTTTCCGACAGGCTGGAGAGACCCAGTACTTC	CSVFRQAGETQYF
TRBV7-9	.	.	TRBJ1-5	TGTGCCAGCAGCCTGACAGGTCCTAGCAATCAGCCCCAGCATTTT	CASSLTGPSNQPQHF
TRBV9	.	TRBD2	TRBJ2-1	TGTGCCAGCAGCGAGGGTGGGGGGGGGAGGGTGCAGTTCTTC	CASSEGGGGRVQFF
TRBV5-1	once	.	TRBJ2-7	TGCGCCAGCAGCTCCTCTGGGCGCACTCCCTACGAGCAGTACTTC	CASSSSGRTPYEQYF
TRBV19	.	TRBD2	TRBJ2-1	TGTGCCAGTACACTAGCGGCCTTCTCCTACAATGAGCAGTTCTTC	CASTLAAFSYNEQFF
TRBV28	.	.	TRBJ2-7	TGTGCCAGCAGTAGACTTCAGGGAGGAGAGCAGTACTTC	CASSRLQGGEQYF
TRBV4-1	.	.	TRBJ1-5	TGCGCCAGCAGCCAAGATTGGTCAGGGTCCTTGAACTATCAGCCCCAGCATTTT	CASSQDWSGSLNYQPQHF
TRBV15	.	.	TRBJ2-7	TGTGCCACCAGCAGGCCGGGGGACAGTCGGGAGCAGTACTTC	CATSRPGDSREQYF
TRBV7-3	.	.	TRBJ1-1	TGTGCCAGCAGCTTAACGTCCGTCACTGAAGCTTTCTTT	CASSLTSVTEAFF
TRBV7-9	once	.	TRBJ2-5	TGTGCCAGCAGCGGACGGGAACAAGAGACCCAGTACTTC	CASSGREQETQYF
TRBV19	.	TRBD1	TRBJ1-1	TGTGCCAGTAAGAGTCAGGACAGGGGGAACACTGAAGCTTTCTTT	CASKSQDRGNTEAFF
TRBV14	.	.	TRBJ2-1	TGTGCCAGCAGCCAAGAATGGGGCCATGAGCAGTTCTTC	CASSQEWGHEQFF
TRBV4-2	.	TRBD2	TRBJ2-4	TGTGCCAGCAGCCAAGAGGGAGGGGTAAACATTCAGTACTTC	CASSQEGGVNIQYF
TRBV28	.	.	TRBJ1-3	TGTGCCAGCAGTTTCGGGAAGTTGAACACCATATATTTT	CASSFGKLNTIYF
TRBV5-6	.	.	TRBJ2-5	TGTGCCAGCAGCTGGACTGTCCTGGCGGAGACCCAGTACTTC	CASSWTVLAETQYF
TRBV29-1	few	.	TRBJ1-6	TGCAGCGTCCTACTCGGGCAGGACCAACAGGGTTCACCCCTCCACTTT	CSVLLGQDQQGSPLHF
TRBV18	.	.	TRBJ2-3	TGTGCCAGCTCAGGATCTGGGAGTCCCACAGATACGCAGTATTTT	CASSGSGSPTDTQYF
TRBV5-6	few	TRBD2	TRBJ2-1	TGTGCCAGCAGCTTTAGCGGGAGTACCCACAATGAGCAGTTCTTC	CASSFSGSTHNEQFF
TRBV2	.	TRBD2	TRBJ2-3	TGTGCCGCGATGACGGGAGGGATTGGTCGAACAGATACGCAGTATTTT	CAAMTGGIGRTDTQYF
TRBV15	.	TRBD2	TRBJ2-7	TGTGCCACCAGCAGAGGTGGGGGGGGTCTCTACGAGCAGTACTTC	CATSRGGGGLYEQYF
TRBV18	.	TRBD2	TRBJ2-1	TGTGCCAGCTCACTGTCCATAGGACTAGTTAATGAGCAGTTCTTC	CASSLSIGLVNEQFF
TRBV6-6	.	.	TRBJ2-1	TGTGCCAGCAGTTACGCCCCGAATCAGGTCAACGAGCAGTTCTTC	CASSYAPNQVNEQFF
TRBV4-3	.	.	TRBJ2-7	TGCGCCAGCAGCCAAGACCCTGCGGGTCCCTACGAGCAGTACTTC	CASSQDPAGPYEQYF
TRBV27	.	.	TRBJ1-5	TGTGCCAGCAGGCCCCACACGGGGATAGCCCAGCATTTT	CASRPHTGIAQHF
TRBV6-5	.	.	TRBJ2-7	TGTGCCAGCAGTTACTGGGGGACAAGTCTTCACGAGCAGTACTTC	CASSYWGTSLHEQYF
TRBV9	.	TRBD1	TRBJ1-1	TGTGCCAGCAGCGTAACGCCGGGACAGGGTTGGGGCACTGAAGCTTTCTTT	CASSVTPGQGWGTEAFF
TRBV7-9	.	.	TRBJ1-1	TGTGCCAGCAGCTTAACAACAACGAACACTGAAGCTTTCTTT	CASSLTTTNTEAFF
TRBV11-2	.	.	TRBJ1-1	TGTGCCAGCAGCTTAGGGACATCCAATGAAGCTTTCTTT	CASSLGTSNEAFF
TRBV7-2	.	.	TRBJ1-4	TGTGCCAGCAGCTTAAACGACTTTGCAACTAATGAAAAACTGTTTTTT	CASSLNDFATNEKLFF
TRBV19	.	.	TRBJ1-1	TGTGCCACCCTGACAGTGATTGGCACTGAAGCTTTCTTT	CATLTVIGTEAFF
TRBV28	.	TRBD1	TRBJ2-7	TGTGCCAGCAGTTCGGGACAGGGGGCGATCTACGAGCAGTACTTC	CASSSGQGAIYEQYF
TRBV19	few	TRBD1	TRBJ2-1	TGTGCCAGTAGTACCCCAACAGGGGGCAGTAGGAATGAGCAGTTCTTC	CASSTPTGGSRNEQFF
TRBV7-2	.	TRBD1	TRBJ1-2	TGTGCCAGCAGCCACCCGAACCGAGACAGGGGAAGACATGCCTACCCCTTC	CASSHPNRDRGRHAYPF